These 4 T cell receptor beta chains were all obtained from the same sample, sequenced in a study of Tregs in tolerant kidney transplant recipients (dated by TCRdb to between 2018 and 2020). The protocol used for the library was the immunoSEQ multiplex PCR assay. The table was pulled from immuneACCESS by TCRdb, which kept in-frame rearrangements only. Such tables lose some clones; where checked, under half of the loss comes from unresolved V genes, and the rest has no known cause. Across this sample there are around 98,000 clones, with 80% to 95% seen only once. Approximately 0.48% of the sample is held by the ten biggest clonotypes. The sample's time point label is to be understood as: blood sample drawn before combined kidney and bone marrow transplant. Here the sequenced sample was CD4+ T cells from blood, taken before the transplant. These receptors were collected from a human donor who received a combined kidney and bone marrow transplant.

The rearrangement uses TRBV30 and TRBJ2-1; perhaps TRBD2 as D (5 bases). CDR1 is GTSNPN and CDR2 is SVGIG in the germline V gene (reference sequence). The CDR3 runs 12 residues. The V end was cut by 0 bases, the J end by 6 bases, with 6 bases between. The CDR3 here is CAWSVAVNEQFF. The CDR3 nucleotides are TGTGCCTGGAGTGTAGCGGTCAATGAGCAGTTCTTC. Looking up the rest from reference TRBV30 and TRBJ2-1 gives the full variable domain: SQTIHQWPATLVQPVGSPLSLECTVEGTSNPNLYWYRQAAGRGLQLLFYSVGIGQISSEVPQNLSASRPQDRQFILSSKKLLLSDSGFYLCAWSVAVNEQFFGPGTRLTVL.

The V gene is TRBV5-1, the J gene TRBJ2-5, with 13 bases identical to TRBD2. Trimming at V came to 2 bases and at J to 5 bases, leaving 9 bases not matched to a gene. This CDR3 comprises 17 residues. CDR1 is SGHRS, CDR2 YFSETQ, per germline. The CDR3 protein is CASSLRGLAGAGETQYF. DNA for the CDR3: TGCGCCAGCAGCTTAAGAGGACTAGCGGGAGCCGGGGAGACCCAGTACTTC.

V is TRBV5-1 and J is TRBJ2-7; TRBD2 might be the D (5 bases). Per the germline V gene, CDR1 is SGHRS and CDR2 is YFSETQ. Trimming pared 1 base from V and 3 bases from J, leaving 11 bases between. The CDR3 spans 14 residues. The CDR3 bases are TGCGCCAGCAGCTTGCCTAGCAGTAGCTACGAGCAGTACTTC. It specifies CASSLPSSSYEQYF.

The CDR3 region is CASRKGQTYEQYF. For the CDR3, the DNA is TGCGCCAGCAGAAAGGGACAAACCTACGAGCAGTACTTC. J is TRBJ2-7 and V is TRBV5-1, with D perhaps TRBD1 (6 bases). V was shortened by 5 bases and J by 2 bases, with 11 bases between the two germline ends. CDR1 and CDR2 (germline): SGHRS, YFSETQ. The CDR3 contains 13 residues.